The sequence of this T cell receptor (beta chain) was determined in a study of CD8 T cells in ankylosing spondylitis. The study's findings and limits: A TCR beta motif of eight or nine highly homologous variants seemed to mark ankylosing spondylitis blood.

TCRdb processed the 5' RACE reads anew with MiXCR; each CDR3 protein has one entry. The sample yields 250,000 to 300,000 distinct CDR3 sequences, 20% seen once. This clonotype was seen only a few times. The antigen remains unidentified. The clonotype was recovered from a male donor with ankylosing spondylitis or in good health (not recorded which). Sequencing was performed on blood, either unsorted or a sorted T cell fraction (not recorded which).

CDR3 in amino acids: CASSVAGEPLAGGPYNEQFF. The CDR3 DNA reads as TGTGCCAGCAGCGTAGCCGGCGAACCCTTAGCGGGAGGGCCCTACAATGAGCAGTTCTTC. This chain connects TRBV9 to TRBJ2-1, with 11 bases lining up with TRBD2. The CDR3 contains 20 residues. Germline values: CDR1 SGDLS, CDR2 YYNGEE. After removal of 0 bases from V and 2 bases from J, the junction contained 13 bases not matched to a gene. Looking up the rest from reference TRBV9 and TRBJ2-1 gives the full variable domain: DSGVTQTPKHLITATGQRVTLRCSPRSGDLSVYWYQQSLDQGLQFLIQYYNGEERAKGNILERFSAQQFPDLHSELNLSSLELGDSALYFCASSVAGEPLAGGPYNEQFFGPGTRLTVL.